This TCR beta chain was captured by sequencing in a study of long-term antiretroviral therapy in people with HIV. Survey-level immunoSEQ v3.0 assays were run. Sequencing was performed with immunoSEQ multiplex PCR; in TCRdb, only in-frame clones are kept and a portion is missing. The top ten clones hold roughly 4.6% of a sample with 24,000 or so clones, about four fifths of them seen once. This clone appeared a few times. This clonotype was obtained from a man aged 18 to 29 with HIV. The sample here was unsorted PBMCs, taken 3 years after starting antiretroviral therapy.

DNA of the CDR3: TGTGCCAGCAGCTTAGGAGGGGCCGGGGAGCTGTTTTTT. Translation gives CASSLGGAGELFF. V and J are TRBV7-9 and TRBJ2-2; D may correspond to TRBD1 or TRBD2 (5 bases each). Germline V CDR1 and CDR2: SEHNR, FQNEAQ (reference sequence). The V gene lost 1 base and the J gene lost 6 bases, with 6 bases spanning the gap. There are 13 residues in the CDR3.